These T cell receptor beta chains were read from a single sample in a study of blood T cell repertoires in COVID-19. Sequenced by immunoSEQ multiplex PCR; TCRdb stores in-frame clones only, minus some. The sample carries 300,000 or so clones, approximately 91% recorded once. Sample: peripheral blood. These receptors all come from a woman aged 25 to 39 with COVID-19, enrolled during active disease. Each CDR3 is given with its conserved first and last residue. Fields, in order: clone size, J gene, V gene, D gene, CDR3 protein, CDR3 DNA. D genes are given only for firm matches. Not every row has a clone size; where given, it reads once, few, many or a size class.

clone_size: -
j_call: TRBJ2-2
v_call: TRBV7-9
d_call: -
cdr3_aa: CASSFLLTGELFF
cdr3_nt: TGTGCCAGCAGCTTTTTGCTAACCGGGGAGCTGTTTTTT

clone_size: -
j_call: TRBJ1-5
v_call: TRBV30
d_call: -
cdr3_aa: CSVSGNQPQHF
cdr3_nt: TGTAGCGTTTCAGGCAATCAGCCCCAGCATTTT

clone_size: -
j_call: TRBJ1-6
v_call: TRBV11-3
d_call: -
cdr3_aa: CASSSHRVSTF
cdr3_nt: TGTGCCAGCAGCTCTCACAGGGTGTCTACCTTT

clone_size: -
j_call: TRBJ2-3
v_call: TRBV5-8
d_call: TRBD2
cdr3_aa: CASSIISGMVDTQYF
cdr3_nt: TGTGCCAGCAGCATTATCAGCGGGATGGTTGATACGCAGTATTTT

clone_size: -
j_call: TRBJ2-7
v_call: TRBV29-1
d_call: -
cdr3_aa: CSVSGGRVSYEQYF
cdr3_nt: TGCAGCGTCTCGGGGGGCAGGGTCTCCTACGAGCAGTACTTC

clone_size: large
j_call: TRBJ1-1
v_call: TRBV7-9
d_call: TRBD1
cdr3_aa: CASSLGRTGNTEAFF
cdr3_nt: TGTGCCAGCAGCTTAGGCAGGACAGGGAACACTGAAGCTTTCTTT

clone_size: once
j_call: TRBJ2-1
v_call: TRBV10-1
d_call: TRBD1
cdr3_aa: CASSQDRSSYNEQFF
cdr3_nt: TGCGCCAGCAGTCAGGACAGGAGCTCCTACAATGAGCAGTTCTTC

clone_size: -
j_call: TRBJ1-2
v_call: TRBV6-5
d_call: TRBD1
cdr3_aa: CASTRGQGAGGYTF
cdr3_nt: TGTGCCAGCACCAGAGGGCAGGGGGCGGGAGGCTACACCTTC

clone_size: -
j_call: TRBJ2-5
v_call: TRBV11-2
d_call: TRBD2
cdr3_aa: CASSPGTSGGETQYF
cdr3_nt: TGTGCCAGCAGCCCCGGGACTAGCGGGGGGGAGACCCAGTACTTC

clone_size: once
j_call: TRBJ1-1
v_call: TRBV7-8
d_call: -
cdr3_aa: CASSPRGFMNTEAFF
cdr3_nt: TGTGCCAGCAGCCCCCGGGGTTTCATGAACACTGAAGCTTTCTTT

clone_size: -
j_call: TRBJ2-2
v_call: TRBV5-1
d_call: -
cdr3_aa: CASTLGGQNTGELFF
cdr3_nt: TGCGCCAGCACCTTGGGGGGGCAGAACACCGGGGAGCTGTTTTTT

clone_size: -
j_call: TRBJ1-1
v_call: TRBV27
d_call: -
cdr3_aa: CASSPRGGTDTEAFF
cdr3_nt: TGTGCCAGCAGTCCCCGGGGCGGGACGGACACTGAAGCTTTCTTT

clone_size: once
j_call: TRBJ1-1
v_call: TRBV12-3/TRBV12-4
d_call: TRBD1
cdr3_aa: CASSLSGTVKAFF
cdr3_nt: TGTGCCAGCAGTTTATCCGGGACAGTTAAAGCTTTCTTT

clone_size: -
j_call: TRBJ1-2
v_call: TRBV10-3
d_call: -
cdr3_aa: CAISESRGYGYTF
cdr3_nt: TGTGCCATCAGTGAGTCACGGGGGTATGGCTACACCTTC

clone_size: -
j_call: TRBJ2-4
v_call: TRBV5-1
d_call: TRBD1
cdr3_aa: CASSPEGTGTNIQYF
cdr3_nt: TGCGCCAGCAGCCCCGAAGGGACAGGGACAAACATTCAGTACTTC

clone_size: -
j_call: TRBJ2-1
v_call: TRBV25-1
d_call: -
cdr3_aa: CASKQGHEQFF
cdr3_nt: TGTGCCAGCAAACAGGGCCATGAGCAGTTCTTC

clone_size: -
j_call: TRBJ2-1
v_call: TRBV13
d_call: TRBD1
cdr3_aa: CASSPDRGYEQFF
cdr3_nt: TGTGCCAGCAGCCCGGACAGGGGGTATGAGCAGTTCTTC

clone_size: -
j_call: TRBJ1-1
v_call: TRBV28
d_call: TRBD1
cdr3_aa: CASPPGTGGETEAFF
cdr3_nt: TGTGCCAGCCCTCCCGGGACAGGGGGCGAAACTGAAGCTTTCTTT

clone_size: once
j_call: TRBJ2-7
v_call: TRBV27
d_call: TRBD2
cdr3_aa: CASSLEAGGYEQYF
cdr3_nt: TGTGCCAGCAGTTTAGAGGCGGGGGGGTACGAGCAGTACTTC

clone_size: -
j_call: TRBJ2-5
v_call: TRBV7-9
d_call: TRBD1
cdr3_aa: CASSSLLGTGGETQYF
cdr3_nt: TGTGCCAGCAGCTCCCTTCTCGGGACAGGGGGAGAGACCCAGTACTTC

clone_size: -
j_call: TRBJ2-1
v_call: TRBV19
d_call: -
cdr3_aa: CASSIGHLNNEQFF
cdr3_nt: TGTGCCAGTAGTATTGGGCACCTAAACAATGAGCAGTTCTTC

clone_size: -
j_call: TRBJ1-5
v_call: TRBV5-1
d_call: -
cdr3_aa: CASSRDSGNQPQHF
cdr3_nt: TGCGCCAGCAGCCGCGACAGTGGCAATCAGCCCCAGCATTTT

clone_size: -
j_call: TRBJ2-7
v_call: TRBV29-1
d_call: TRBD1
cdr3_aa: CSVGEQGSSYEQYF
cdr3_nt: TGCAGCGTTGGCGAACAGGGGAGCTCCTACGAGCAGTACTTC